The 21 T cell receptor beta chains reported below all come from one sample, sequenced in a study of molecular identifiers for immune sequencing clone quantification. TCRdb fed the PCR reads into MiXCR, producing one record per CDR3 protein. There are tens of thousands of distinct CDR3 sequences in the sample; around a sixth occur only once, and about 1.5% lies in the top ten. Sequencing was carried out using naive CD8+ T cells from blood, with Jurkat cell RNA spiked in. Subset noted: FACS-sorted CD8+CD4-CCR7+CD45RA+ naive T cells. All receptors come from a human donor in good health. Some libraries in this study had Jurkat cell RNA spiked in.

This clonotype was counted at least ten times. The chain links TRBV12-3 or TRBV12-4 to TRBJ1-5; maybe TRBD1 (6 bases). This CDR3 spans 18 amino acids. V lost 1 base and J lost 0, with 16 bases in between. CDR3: CASSLGPDSANSNQPQHF. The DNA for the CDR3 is TGTGCCAGCAGTTTAGGGCCGGACAGTGCCAATAGCAATCAGCCCCAGCATTTT.

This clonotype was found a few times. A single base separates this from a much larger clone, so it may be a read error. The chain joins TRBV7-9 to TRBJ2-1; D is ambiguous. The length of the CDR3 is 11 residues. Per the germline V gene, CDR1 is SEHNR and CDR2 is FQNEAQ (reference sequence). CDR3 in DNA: TGTGCCAGCAGCTTAGCTTATGAGCTGTTCTTC. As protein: CASSLAYELFF.

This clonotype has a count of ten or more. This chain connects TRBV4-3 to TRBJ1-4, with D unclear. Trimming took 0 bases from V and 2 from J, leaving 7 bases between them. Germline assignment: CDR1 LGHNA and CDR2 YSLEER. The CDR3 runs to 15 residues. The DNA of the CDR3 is TGCGCCAGCAGCCAAGACTATCCGACTAATGAAAAACTGTTTTTT. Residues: CASSQDYPTNEKLFF.

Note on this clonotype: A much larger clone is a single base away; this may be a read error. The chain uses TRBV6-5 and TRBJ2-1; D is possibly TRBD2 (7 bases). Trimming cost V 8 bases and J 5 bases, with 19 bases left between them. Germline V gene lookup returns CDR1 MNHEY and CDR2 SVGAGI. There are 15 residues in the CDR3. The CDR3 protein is CASGPTSRGHNEQFF. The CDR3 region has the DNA TGTGCCAGCGGCCCAACGTCGCGGGGGCACAATGAGCAGTTCTTC.

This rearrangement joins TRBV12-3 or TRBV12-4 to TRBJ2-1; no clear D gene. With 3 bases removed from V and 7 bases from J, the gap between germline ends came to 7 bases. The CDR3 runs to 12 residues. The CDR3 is CASSLIVNEQFF. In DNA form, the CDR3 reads TGTGCCAGCAGTTTGATCGTGAATGAGCAGTTCTTC.

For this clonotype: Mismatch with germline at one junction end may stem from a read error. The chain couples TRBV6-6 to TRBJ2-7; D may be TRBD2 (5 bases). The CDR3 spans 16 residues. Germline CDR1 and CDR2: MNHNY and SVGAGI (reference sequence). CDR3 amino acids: CAGSSLHEGSAYEQYF. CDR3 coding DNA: TGTGCCGGCAGTTCCTTGCATGAGGGCTCCGCCTACGAGCAGTACTTC.

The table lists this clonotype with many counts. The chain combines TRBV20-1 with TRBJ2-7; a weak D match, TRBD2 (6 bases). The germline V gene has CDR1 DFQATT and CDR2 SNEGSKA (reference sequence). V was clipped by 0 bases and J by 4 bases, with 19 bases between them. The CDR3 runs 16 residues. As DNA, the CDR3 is TGCAGTGCTAGAGACCCCACCTCGGGGACTCTATACGAGCAGTACTTC. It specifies CSARDPTSGTLYEQYF.

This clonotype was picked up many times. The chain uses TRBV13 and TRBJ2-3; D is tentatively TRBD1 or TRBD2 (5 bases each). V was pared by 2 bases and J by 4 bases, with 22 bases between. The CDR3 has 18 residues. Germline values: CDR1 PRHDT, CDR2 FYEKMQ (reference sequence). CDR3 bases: TGTGCCAGCAGCTTACTTACTCCAGGGACCCGCCGGGCAGATACGCAGTATTTT. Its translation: CASSLLTPGTRRADTQYF. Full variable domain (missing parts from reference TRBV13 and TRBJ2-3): AAGVIQSPRHLIKEKRETATLKCYPIPRHDTVYWYQQGPGQDPQFLISFYEKMQSDKGSIPDRFSAQQFSDYHSELNMSSLELGDSALYFCASSLLTPGTRRADTQYFGPGTRLTVL.

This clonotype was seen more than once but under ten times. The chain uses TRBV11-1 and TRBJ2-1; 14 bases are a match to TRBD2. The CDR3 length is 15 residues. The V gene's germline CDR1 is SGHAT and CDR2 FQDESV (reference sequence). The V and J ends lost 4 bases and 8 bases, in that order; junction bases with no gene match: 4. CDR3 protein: CASSSGLAGEDEQFF. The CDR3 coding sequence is TGTGCCAGCAGCTCGGGACTAGCGGGAGAGGATGAGCAGTTCTTC.

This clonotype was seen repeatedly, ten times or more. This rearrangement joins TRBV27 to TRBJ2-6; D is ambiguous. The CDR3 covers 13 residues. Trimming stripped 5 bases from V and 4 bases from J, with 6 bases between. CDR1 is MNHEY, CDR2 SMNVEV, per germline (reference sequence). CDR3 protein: CASSPSGANVLTF. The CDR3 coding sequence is TGTGCCAGCAGTCCCTCCGGGGCCAACGTCCTGACTTTC.

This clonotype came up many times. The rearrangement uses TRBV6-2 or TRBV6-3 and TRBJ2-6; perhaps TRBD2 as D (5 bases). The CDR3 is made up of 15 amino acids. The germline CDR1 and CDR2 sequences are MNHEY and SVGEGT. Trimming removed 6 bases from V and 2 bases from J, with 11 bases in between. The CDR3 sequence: CASRRGKTGANVLTF. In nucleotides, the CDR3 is TGTGCCAGCAGACGGGGAAAGACTGGGGCCAACGTCCTGACTTTC.

CDR3 in DNA: TGTGCCAGCGCTCGGGACAGCTATAATTCACCCCTCCACTTT. Protein product: CASARDSYNSPLHF. The chain carries TRBV6-2 or TRBV6-3 and TRBJ1-6, with 7 bases matching TRBD1. Germline V gene data show CDR1 as MNHEY and CDR2 as SVGEGT. The CDR3 length is 14 residues. Trimming removed 8 bases from V and 3 bases from J; junction bases left unmatched: 4.

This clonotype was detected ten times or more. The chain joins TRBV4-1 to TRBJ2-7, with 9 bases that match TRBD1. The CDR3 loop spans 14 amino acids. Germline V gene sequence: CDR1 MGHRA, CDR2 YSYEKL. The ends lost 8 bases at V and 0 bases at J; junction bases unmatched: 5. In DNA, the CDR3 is TGCGCCAGCCAGGACAGGGGTAGCTCCTACGAGCAGTACTTC. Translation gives CASQDRGSSYEQYF.

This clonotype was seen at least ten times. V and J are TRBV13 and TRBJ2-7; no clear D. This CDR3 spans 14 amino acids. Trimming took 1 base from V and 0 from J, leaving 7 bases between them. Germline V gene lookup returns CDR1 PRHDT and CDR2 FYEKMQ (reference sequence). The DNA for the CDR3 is TGTGCCAGCAGCTTAGCAGCGACCTCCTACGAGCAGTACTTC. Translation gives CASSLAATSYEQYF.

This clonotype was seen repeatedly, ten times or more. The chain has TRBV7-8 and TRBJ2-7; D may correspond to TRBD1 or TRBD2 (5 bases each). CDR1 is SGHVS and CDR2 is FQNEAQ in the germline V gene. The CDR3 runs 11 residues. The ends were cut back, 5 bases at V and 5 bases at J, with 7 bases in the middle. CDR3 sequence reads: CASSEGNEQYF. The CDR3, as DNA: TGTGCCAGCAGCGAGGGGAACGAGCAGTACTTC.

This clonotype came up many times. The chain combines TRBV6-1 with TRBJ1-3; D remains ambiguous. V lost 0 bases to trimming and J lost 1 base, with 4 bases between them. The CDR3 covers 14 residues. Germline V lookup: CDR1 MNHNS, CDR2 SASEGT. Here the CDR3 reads CASSEAGSGNTIYF. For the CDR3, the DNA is TGTGCCAGCAGTGAAGCAGGTTCTGGAAACACCATATATTTT.

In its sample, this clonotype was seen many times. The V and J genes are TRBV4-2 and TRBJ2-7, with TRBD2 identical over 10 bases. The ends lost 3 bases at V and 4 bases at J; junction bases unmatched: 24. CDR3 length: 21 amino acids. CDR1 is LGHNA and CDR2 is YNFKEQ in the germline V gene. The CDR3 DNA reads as TGTGCCAGCAGCCAGCACGTTCGCCTTCGGCTAGCGGGAGTAGACGGGTACGAGCAGTACTTC. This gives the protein CASSQHVRLRLAGVDGYEQYF.

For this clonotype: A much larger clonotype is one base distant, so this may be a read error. DNA for the CDR3: TGTGCCAGCAGCTTAGGGTGGGCAGGTACGCAGTATTTT. Protein sequence: CASSLGWAGTQYF. The V gene is TRBV7-8, the J gene TRBJ2-3; no clear D. Germline V gene lookup returns CDR1 SGHVS and CDR2 FQNEAQ. The CDR3 has 13 amino acids. V dropped 1 base and J dropped 8 bases, with 10 bases sitting between them.

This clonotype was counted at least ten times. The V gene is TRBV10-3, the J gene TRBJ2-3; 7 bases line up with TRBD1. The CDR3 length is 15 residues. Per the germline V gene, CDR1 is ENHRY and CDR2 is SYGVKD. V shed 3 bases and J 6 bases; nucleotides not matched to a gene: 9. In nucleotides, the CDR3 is TGTGCCATCAGTGAATCTCACAGGGGTTTGGATACGCAGTATTTT. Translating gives CAISESHRGLDTQYF.

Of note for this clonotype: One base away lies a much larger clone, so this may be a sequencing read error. The CDR3: CAASRPGGDRLDPWTYEQYF. The CDR3 bases are TGTGCCGCCAGCAGACCAGGAGGGGACAGGCTCGACCCTTGGACCTACGAGCAGTACTTC. The V and J genes are TRBV15 and TRBJ2-7, with 8 bases aligning to TRBD1. There are 20 residues in the CDR3. Looked up from germline, CDR1 is LNHNV and CDR2 is YYDKDF (reference sequence).

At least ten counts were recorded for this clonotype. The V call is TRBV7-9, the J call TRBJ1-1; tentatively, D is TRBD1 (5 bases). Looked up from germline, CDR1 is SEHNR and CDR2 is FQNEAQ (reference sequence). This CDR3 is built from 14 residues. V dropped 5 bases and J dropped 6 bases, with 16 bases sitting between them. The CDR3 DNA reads TGTGCCAGCAGCCCAGTGGGGGGGAGGTCTGAAGCTTTCTTT. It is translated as CASSPVGGRSEAFF.